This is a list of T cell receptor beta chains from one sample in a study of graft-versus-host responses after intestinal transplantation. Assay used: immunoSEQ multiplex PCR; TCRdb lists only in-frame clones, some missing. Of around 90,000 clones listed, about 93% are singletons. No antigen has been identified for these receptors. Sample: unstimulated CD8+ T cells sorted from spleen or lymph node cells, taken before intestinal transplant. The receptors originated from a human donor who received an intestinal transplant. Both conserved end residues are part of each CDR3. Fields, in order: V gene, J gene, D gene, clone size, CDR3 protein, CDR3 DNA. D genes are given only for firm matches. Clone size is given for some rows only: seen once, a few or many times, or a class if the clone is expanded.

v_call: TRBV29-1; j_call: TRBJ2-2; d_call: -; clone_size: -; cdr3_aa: CSVAGTPNTGELFF; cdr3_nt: TGCAGCGTTGCCGGGACACCGAACACCGGGGAGCTGTTTTTT
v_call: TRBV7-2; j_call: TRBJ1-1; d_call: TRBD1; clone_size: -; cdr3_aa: CASSIATGATEAFF; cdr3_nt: TGTGCCAGCAGTATAGCGACAGGGGCCACTGAAGCTTTCTTT
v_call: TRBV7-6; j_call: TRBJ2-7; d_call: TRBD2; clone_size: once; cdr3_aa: CASSLGREAYEQYF; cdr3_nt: TGTGCCAGCAGCTTGGGGCGGGAGGCCTACGAGCAGTACTTC
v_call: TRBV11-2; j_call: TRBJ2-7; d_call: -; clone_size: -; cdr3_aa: CASSPYWARYEQYF; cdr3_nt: TGTGCCAGCAGCCCTTACTGGGCCCGCTACGAGCAGTACTTC
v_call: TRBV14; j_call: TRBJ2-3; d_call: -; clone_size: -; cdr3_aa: CASSPFRTGTDTQYF; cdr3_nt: TGTGCCAGCAGCCCATTCAGGACAGGCACAGATACGCAGTATTTT
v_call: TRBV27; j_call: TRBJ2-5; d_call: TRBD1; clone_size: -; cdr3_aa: CASSTRQGKETQYF; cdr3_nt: TGTGCCAGCAGTACCCGACAGGGGAAAGAGACCCAGTACTTC
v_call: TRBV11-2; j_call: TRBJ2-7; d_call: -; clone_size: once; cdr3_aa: CASSLTSSYEQYF; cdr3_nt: TGTGCCAGCAGCTTGACTAGCTCCTACGAGCAGTACTTC
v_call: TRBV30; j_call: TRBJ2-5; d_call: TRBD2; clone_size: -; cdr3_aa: CARRIGSGTSGVQETQYF; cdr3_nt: TGTGCCCGGAGAATCGGCTCTGGGACTAGCGGGGTACAAGAGACCCAGTACTTC
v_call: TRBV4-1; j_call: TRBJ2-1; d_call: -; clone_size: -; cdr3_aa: CASRVHPTDSSYNEQFF; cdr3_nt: TGCGCCAGCAGAGTACATCCGACGGACAGCTCCTACAATGAGCAGTTCTTC
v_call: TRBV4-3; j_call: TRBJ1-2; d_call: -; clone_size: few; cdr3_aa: CASSQDIGVRDGYTF; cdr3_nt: TGCGCCAGCAGCCAAGATATCGGTGTGAGGGATGGCTACACCTTC
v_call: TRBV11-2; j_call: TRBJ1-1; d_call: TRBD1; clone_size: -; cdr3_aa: CASSLGQGDEAFF; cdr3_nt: TGTGCCAGCAGCTTAGGACAGGGTGATGAAGCTTTCTTT
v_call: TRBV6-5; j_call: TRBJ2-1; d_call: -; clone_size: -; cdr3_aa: CASSPDSSRAFF; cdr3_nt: TGTGCCAGCAGTCCCGACTCTAGCCGCGCGTTCTTC
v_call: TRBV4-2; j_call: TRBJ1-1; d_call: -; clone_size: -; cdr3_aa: CASSQDPGMVTEAFF; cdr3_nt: TGTGCCAGCAGCCAAGATCCGGGAATGGTCACTGAAGCTTTCTTT
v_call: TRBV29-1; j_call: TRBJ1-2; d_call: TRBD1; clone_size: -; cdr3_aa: CSAPSDRGFGGYTF; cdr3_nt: TGCAGCGCTCCCTCGGACAGGGGTTTTGGTGGCTACACCTTC
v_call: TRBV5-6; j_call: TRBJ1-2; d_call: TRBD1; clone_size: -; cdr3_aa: CASSNRGRGYGYTF; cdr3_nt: TGTGCCAGCAGTAACAGGGGGCGCGGCTATGGCTACACCTTC
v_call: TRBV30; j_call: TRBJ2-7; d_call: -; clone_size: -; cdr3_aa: CAWGVWDYEQYF; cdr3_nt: TGTGCCTGGGGGGTTTGGGACTACGAGCAGTACTTC
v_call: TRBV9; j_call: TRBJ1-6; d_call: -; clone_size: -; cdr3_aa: CASSVPIGREYNSPLHF; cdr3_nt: TGTGCCAGCAGCGTACCGATTGGGCGGGAATATAATTCACCCCTCCACTTT
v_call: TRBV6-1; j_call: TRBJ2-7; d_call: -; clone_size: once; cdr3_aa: CASSDVGDEQYF; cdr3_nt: TGTGCCAGCAGTGATGTCGGGGACGAGCAGTACTTC
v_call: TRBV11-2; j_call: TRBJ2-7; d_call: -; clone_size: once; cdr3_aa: CASSLDAASTGEQYF; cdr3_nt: TGTGCCAGCAGCTTAGATGCGGCCAGTACGGGGGAGCAGTACTTC
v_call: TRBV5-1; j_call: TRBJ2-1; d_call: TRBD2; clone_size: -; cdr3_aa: CASSVGLYYLYQRELDEQFF; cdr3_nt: TGCGCCAGCAGCGTCGGGTTGTACTACCTGTACCAGCGGGAGTTGGATGAGCAGTTCTTC
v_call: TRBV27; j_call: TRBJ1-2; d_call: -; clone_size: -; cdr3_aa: CAIYGVPNGYTF; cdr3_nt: TGTGCCATCTACGGGGTCCCAAATGGCTACACCTTC
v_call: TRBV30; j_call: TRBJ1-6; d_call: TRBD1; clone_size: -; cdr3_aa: CAWRIDRESYNSPLHF; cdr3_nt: TGTGCCTGGAGGATCGACAGGGAATCCTATAATTCACCCCTCCACTTT